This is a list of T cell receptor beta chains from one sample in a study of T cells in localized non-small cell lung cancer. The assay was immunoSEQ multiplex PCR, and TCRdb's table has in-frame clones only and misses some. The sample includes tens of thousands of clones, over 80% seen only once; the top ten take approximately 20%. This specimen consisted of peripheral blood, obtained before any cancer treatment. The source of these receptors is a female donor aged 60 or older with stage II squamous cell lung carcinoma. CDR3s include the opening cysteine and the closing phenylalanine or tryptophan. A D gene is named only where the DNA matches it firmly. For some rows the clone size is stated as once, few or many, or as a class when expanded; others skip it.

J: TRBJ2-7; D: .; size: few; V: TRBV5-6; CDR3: CASSLTGLGTYEQYF; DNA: TGTGCCAGCAGCTTGACAGGGCTGGGGACCTACGAGCAGTACTTC
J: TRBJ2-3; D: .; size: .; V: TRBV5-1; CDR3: CASSLEDSRTDTQYF; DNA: TGCGCCAGCAGCTTGGAGGACTCCCGCACAGATACGCAGTATTTT
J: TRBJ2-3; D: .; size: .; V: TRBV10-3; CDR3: CAISEGRKEVGTDTQYF; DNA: TGTGCCATCAGTGAGGGTAGGAAGGAGGTGGGCACAGATACGCAGTATTTT
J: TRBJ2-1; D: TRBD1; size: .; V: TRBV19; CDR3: CASRGQGAYNEQFF; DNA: TGTGCCAGTAGAGGACAGGGGGCTTACAATGAGCAGTTCTTC
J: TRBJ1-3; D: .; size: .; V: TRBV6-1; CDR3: CASSAAVSGNTIYF; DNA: TGTGCCAGCAGTGCTGCAGTCTCTGGAAACACCATATATTTT
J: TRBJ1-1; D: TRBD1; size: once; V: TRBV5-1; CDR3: CASSLVGQGEAFF; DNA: TGCGCCAGCAGCTTGGTGGGACAGGGCGAAGCTTTCTTT
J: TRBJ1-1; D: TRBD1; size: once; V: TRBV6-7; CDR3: CASSPNVQGARVENTEAFF; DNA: TGTGCCAGCAGCCCAAACGTACAGGGGGCGCGGGTTGAGAACACTGAAGCTTTCTTT
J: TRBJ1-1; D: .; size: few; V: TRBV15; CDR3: CATSRGGAGNTEAFF; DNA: TGTGCCACCAGCAGAGGGGGGGCGGGGAACACTGAAGCTTTCTTT
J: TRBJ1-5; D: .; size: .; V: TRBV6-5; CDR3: CATKVERGNQPQHF; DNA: TGTGCCACCAAAGTGGAAAGGGGCAATCAGCCCCAGCATTTT
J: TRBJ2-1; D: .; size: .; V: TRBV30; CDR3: CAWSQDNLRNEQFF; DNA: TGTGCCTGGAGTCAGGACAACTTAAGGAATGAGCAGTTCTTC
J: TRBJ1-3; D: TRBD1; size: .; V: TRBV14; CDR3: CASSQGYGRGQDTIYF; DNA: TGTGCCAGCAGCCAAGGATATGGCAGGGGGCAGGACACCATATATTTT
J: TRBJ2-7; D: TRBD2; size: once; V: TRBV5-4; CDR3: CASTSGGAPLEQYF; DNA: TGTGCCAGCACCAGCGGGGGGGCTCCCCTCGAGCAGTACTTC
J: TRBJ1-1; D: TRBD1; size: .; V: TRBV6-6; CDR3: CASSLGQTTEAFF; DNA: TGTGCCAGCAGTCTGGGACAGACAACTGAAGCTTTCTTT
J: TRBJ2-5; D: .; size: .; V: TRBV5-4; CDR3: CASSPKTGRPQETQYF; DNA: TGTGCCAGCAGCCCTAAGACAGGGAGGCCACAAGAGACCCAGTACTTC
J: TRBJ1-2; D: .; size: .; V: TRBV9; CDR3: CASSVGVEVGRQSKRGYTF; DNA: TGTGCCAGCAGCGTAGGAGTTGAGGTTGGGAGACAGTCAAAACGAGGCTACACCTTC
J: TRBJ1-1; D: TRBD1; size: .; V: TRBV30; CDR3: CAWIGGTGTEAFF; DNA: TGTGCCTGGATAGGCGGGACAGGCACTGAAGCTTTCTTT